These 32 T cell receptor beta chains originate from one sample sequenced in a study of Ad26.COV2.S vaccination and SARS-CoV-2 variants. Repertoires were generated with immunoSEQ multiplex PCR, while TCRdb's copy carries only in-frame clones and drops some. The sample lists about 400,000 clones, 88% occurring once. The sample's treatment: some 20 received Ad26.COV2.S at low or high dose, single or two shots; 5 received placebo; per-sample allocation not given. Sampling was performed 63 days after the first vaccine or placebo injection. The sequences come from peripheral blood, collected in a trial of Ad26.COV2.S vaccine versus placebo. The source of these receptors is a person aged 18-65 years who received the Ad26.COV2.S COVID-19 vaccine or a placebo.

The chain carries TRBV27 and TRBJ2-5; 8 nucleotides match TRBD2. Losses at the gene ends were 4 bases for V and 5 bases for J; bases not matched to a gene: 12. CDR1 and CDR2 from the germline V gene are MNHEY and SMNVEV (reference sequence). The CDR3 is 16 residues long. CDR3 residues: CASSSPSGGGGETQYF. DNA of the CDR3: TGTGCCAGCAGTTCCCCTTCCGGGGGGGGTGGGGAGACCCAGTACTTC.

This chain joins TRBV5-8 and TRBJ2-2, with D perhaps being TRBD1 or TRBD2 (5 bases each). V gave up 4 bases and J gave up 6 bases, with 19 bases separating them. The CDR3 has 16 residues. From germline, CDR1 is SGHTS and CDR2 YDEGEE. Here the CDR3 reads CASSVTWGSQPGELFF. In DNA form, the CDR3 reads TGTGCCAGCAGCGTCACATGGGGGTCCCAGCCCGGGGAGCTGTTTTTT.

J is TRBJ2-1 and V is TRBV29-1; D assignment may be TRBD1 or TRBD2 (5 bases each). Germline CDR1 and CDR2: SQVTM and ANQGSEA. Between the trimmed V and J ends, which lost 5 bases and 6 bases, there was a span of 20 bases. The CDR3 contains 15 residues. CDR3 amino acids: CSVPESSGRINEQFF. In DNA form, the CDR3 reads TGCAGCGTTCCCGAATCGTCGGGACGGATCAATGAGCAGTTCTTC.

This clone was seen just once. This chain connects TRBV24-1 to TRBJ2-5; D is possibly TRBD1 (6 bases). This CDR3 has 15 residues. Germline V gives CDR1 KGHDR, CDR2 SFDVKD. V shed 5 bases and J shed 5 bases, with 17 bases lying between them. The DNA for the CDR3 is TGTGCCACCAGTGCCTATGTGGACAGTCTGGAGACCCAGTACTTC. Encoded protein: CATSAYVDSLETQYF.

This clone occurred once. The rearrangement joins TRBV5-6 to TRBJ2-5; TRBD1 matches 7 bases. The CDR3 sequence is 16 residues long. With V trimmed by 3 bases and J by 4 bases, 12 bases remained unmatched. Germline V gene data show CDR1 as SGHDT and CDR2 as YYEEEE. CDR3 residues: CASSSGTARVPETQYF. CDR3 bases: TGTGCCAGCAGCTCGGGGACAGCCCGGGTCCCAGAGACCCAGTACTTC.

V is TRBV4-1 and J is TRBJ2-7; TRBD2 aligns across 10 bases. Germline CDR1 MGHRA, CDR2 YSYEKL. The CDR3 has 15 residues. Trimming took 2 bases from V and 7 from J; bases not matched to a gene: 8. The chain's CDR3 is CASSQLGLANGEQYF. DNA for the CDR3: TGCGCCAGCAGCCAACTGGGACTAGCGAATGGGGAGCAGTACTTC.

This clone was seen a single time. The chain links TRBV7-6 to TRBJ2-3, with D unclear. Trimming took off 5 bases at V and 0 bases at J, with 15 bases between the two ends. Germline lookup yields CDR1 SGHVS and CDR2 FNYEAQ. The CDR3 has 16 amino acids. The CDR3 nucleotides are TGTGCCAGCAGCCCCTCGAACAGCCCTAGCACAGATACGCAGTATTTT. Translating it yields CASSPSNSPSTDTQYF.

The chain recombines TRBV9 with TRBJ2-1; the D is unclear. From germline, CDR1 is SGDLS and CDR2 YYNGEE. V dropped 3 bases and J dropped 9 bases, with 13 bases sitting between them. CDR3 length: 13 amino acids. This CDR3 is CASSGTNSPEQFF. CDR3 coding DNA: TGTGCCAGCAGCGGTACTAATTCCCCTGAGCAGTTCTTC. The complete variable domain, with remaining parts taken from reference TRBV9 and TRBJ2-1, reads DSGVTQTPKHLITATGQRVTLRCSPRSGDLSVYWYQQSLDQGLQFLIQYYNGEERAKGNILERFSAQQFPDLHSELNLSSLELGDSALYFCASSGTNSPEQFFGPGTRLTVL.

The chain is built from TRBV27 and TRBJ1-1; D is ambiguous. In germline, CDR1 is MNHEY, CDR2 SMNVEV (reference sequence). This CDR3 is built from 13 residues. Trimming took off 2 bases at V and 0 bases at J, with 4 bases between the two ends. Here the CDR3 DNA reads TGTGCCAGCAGTTTAACAGTGAACACTGAAGCTTTCTTT. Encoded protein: CASSLTVNTEAFF.

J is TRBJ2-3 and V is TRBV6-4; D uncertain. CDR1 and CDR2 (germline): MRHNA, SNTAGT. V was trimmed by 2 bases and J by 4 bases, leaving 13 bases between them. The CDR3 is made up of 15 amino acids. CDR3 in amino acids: CASSDELSGPDTQYF. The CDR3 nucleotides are TGTGCCAGCAGTGACGAGTTATCCGGACCAGATACGCAGTATTTT.

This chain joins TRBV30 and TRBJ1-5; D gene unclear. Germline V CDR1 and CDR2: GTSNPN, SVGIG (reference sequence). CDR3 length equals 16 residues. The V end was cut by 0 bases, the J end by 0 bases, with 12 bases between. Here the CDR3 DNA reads TGTGCCTGGAGTGTCGGGTTGGGGTATAGCAATCAGCCCCAGCATTTT. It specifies CAWSVGLGYSNQPQHF.

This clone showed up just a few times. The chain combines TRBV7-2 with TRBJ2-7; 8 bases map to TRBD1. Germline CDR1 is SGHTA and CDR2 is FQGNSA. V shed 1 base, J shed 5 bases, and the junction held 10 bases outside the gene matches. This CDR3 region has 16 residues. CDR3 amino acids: CASSLGGQGAIDEQYF. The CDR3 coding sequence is TGTGCCAGCAGCTTAGGAGGTCAGGGGGCAATCGACGAGCAGTACTTC.

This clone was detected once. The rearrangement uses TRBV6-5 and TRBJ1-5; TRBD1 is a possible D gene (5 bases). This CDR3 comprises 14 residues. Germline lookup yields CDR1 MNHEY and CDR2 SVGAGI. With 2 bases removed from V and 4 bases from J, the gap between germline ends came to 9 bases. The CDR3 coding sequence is TGTGCCAGCAGTTACCCTAACAGGAATCAGCCCCAGCATTTT. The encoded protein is CASSYPNRNQPQHF.

The DNA for the CDR3 is TGTGCCAGCAGTTTATTAAGCCGGAACACCGGGGAGCTGTTTTTT. Translating it yields CASSLLSRNTGELFF. The chain couples TRBV28 to TRBJ2-2; D remains unclear. V was trimmed by 1 base and J by 1 base, leaving 7 bases between them. CDR1 and CDR2 from the germline V gene are MDHEN and SYDVKM. CDR3 length equals 15 residues.

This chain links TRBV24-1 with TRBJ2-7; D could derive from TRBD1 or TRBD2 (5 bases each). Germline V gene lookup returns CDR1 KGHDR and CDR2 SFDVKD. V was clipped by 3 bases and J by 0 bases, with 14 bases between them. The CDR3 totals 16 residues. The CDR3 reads CATSDPGRTASYEQYF. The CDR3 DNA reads TGTGCCACCAGTGATCCGGGACGTACCGCCTCCTACGAGCAGTACTTC.

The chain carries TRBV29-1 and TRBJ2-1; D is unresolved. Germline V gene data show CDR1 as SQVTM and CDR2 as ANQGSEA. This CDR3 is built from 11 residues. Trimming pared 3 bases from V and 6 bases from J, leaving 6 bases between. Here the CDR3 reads CSVDPFNEQFF. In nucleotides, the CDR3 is TGCAGCGTTGATCCGTTCAATGAGCAGTTCTTC.

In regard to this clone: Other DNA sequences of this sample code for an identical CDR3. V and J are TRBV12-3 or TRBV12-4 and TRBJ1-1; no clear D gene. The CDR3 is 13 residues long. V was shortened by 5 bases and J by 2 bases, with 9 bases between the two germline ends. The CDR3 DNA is TGTGCCAGCAGTCTTGGACCCAACACTGAAGCTTTCTTT. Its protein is CASSLGPNTEAFF.

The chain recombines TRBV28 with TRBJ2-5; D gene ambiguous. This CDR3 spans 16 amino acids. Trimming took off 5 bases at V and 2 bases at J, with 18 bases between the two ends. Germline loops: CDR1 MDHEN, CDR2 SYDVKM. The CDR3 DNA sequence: TGTGCCAGCAGTCCCTCCCCCCGCCGTAGGCAAGAGACCCAGTACTTC. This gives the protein CASSPSPRRRQETQYF.

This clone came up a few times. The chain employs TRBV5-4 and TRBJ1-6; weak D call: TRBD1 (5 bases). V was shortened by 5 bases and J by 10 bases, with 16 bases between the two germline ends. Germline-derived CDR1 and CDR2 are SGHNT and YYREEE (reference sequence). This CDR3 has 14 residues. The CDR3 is CASRSRDGDSPLHF. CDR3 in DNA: TGTGCCAGCAGGAGCAGGGACGGGGACTCACCCCTCCACTTT.

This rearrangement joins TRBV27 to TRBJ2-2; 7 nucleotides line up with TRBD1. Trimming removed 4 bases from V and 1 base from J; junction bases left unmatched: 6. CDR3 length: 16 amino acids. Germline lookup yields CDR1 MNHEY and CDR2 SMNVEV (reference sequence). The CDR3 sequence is CASSSLTGKNTGELFF. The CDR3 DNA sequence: TGTGCCAGCAGTTCATTGACAGGGAAGAACACCGGGGAGCTGTTTTTT.

The CDR3 DNA follows: TGTGCCAGCAGTTTTCGGATCAACCACGAGCAGTACTTC. Amino acid sequence: CASSFRINHEQYF. The rearrangement joins TRBV27 to TRBJ2-7; D uncertain. V lost 3 bases, J lost 5 bases, and 11 bases lay in between. The length of the CDR3 is 13 residues. Germline V gene lookup returns CDR1 MNHEY and CDR2 SMNVEV (reference sequence).

The CDR3 nucleotides read TGTGCCAGCAGCTTAGCGCTGGCAGGTAATGAGCAGTTCTTC. This codes for CASSLALAGNEQFF. This chain joins TRBV7-9 and TRBJ2-1, with D uncertain. CDR1 is SEHNR and CDR2 is FQNEAQ in the germline V gene (reference sequence). Trimming shortened V by 0 bases and J by 7 bases, and 10 bases separated the two germline ends. This CDR3 spans 14 amino acids.

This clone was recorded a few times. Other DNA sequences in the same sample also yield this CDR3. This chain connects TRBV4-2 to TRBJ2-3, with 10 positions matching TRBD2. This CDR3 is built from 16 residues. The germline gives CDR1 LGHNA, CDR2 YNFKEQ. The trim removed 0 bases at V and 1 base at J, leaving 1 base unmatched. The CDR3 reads CASSQDLAGGTDTQYF. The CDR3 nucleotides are TGTGCCAGCAGCCAAGATCTAGCGGGGGGCACAGATACGCAGTATTTT.

CDR3 sequence: CASSLNRIGEKLFF. CDR3 nucleotide sequence: TGTGCCAGCAGCTTAAATAGGATAGGGGAAAAACTGTTTTTT. The chain joins TRBV7-6 to TRBJ1-4; D ambiguous. The CDR3 has 14 residues. The germline CDR1 and CDR2 sequences are SGHVS and FNYEAQ. The germline V and J ends were trimmed by 2 bases and 8 bases, with 12 bases remaining between them.

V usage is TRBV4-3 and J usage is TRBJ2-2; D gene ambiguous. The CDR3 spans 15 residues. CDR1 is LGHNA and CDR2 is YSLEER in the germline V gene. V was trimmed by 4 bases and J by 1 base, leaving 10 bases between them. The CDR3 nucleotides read TGCGCCAGCAGCCTGAACACGGTGAACACCGGGGAGCTGTTTTTT. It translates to CASSLNTVNTGELFF.

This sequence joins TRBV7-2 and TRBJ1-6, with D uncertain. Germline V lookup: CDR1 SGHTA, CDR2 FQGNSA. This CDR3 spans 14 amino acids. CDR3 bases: TGTGATAAACTCCCGAGCTCCTATAATTCACCCCTCCACTTT. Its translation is CDKLPSSYNSPLHF.

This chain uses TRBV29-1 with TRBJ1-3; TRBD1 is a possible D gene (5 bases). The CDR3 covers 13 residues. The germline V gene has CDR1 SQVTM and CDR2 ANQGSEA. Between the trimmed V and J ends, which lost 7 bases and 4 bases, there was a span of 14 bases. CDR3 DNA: TGCAGCGCCTGTGAGGGGCGCGGAAACACCATATATTTT. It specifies CSACEGRGNTIYF.

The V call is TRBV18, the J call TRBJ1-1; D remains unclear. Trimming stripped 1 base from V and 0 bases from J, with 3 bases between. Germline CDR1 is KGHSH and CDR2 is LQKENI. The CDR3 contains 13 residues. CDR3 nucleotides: TGTGCCAGCTCACCACGGATGAACACTGAAGCTTTCTTT. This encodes CASSPRMNTEAFF.

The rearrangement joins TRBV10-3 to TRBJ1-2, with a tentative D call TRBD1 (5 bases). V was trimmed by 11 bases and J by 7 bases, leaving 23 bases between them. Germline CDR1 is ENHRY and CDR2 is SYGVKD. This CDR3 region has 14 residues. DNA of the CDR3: TGTGCCGCCCAAGGCGTTCGGGAGGGACTTGGCTACACCTTC. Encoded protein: CAAQGVREGLGYTF.

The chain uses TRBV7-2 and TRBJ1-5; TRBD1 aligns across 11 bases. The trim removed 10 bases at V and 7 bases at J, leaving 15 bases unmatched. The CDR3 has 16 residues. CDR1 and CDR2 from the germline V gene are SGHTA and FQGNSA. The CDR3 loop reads CATSLRDRGGGQPQHF. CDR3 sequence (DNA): TGTGCCACCTCTCTACGGGACAGGGGGGGTGGACAGCCCCAGCATTTT.

CDR3 amino acids: CASSPLGGGGQPQHF. For the CDR3, the DNA is TGTGCCAGCAGCCCCCTCGGTGGGGGTGGACAGCCCCAGCATTTT. The chain recombines TRBV3-1 (or the pseudogene TRBV3-2) with TRBJ1-5, with D possibly TRBD1 on 5 matching bases. This CDR3 comprises 15 residues. The germline V gene has CDR1 LGHDT and CDR2 YNNKEL (reference sequence). V was cut by 4 bases and J by 7 bases, with 17 bases left in between.

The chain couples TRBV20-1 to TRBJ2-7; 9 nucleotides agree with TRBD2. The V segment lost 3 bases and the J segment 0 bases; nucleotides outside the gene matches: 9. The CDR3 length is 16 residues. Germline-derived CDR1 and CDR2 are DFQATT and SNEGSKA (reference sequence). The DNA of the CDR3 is TGCAGTGCTAGTTGGGTAGCGGGGGTCCTCTCCTACGAGCAGTACTTC. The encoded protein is CSASWVAGVLSYEQYF.